The T cell receptor beta chain described here comes from a study of blood T cells in healthy people across ages. Germline V gives CDR1 LNHDA, CDR2 SQIVND (reference sequence). This CDR3 is built from 15 residues. J was trimmed by 2 bases and V by 6 bases; bases with no gene match: 3. A second PCR of roughly 6 to 12 cycles used a sample-barcoded 5' primer and a J-beta primer mix. Via MiXCR, TCRdb re-called the 5' RACE reads, giving one row per CDR3 protein. The sample shows roughly 500,000 distinct CDR3 sequences, 24% of them seen only once. Around 9 milliliters of peripheral blood were drawn from each donor into EDTA-treated tubes. This same sample was also taken into another study, of T cells of mothers and their children. This second report adds: Reads obtained per mother exceeded 9 million TCR beta CDR3 reads, with a few million obtained per child.

This rearrangement joins TRBV19 to TRBJ2-1, with 11 bases matching TRBD2. The source material was blood. The sequence derives from a boy aged 5-17 years in good health. The CDR3 DNA follows: TGTGCCAGTAGCAAACTAGCGGGAGCCTACAATGAGCAGTTCTTC. This translates into CASSKLAGAYNEQFF.